One sample yielded the 8 T cell receptor beta chains listed below, sequenced in a study of a mutant IDH1 vaccine in newly diagnosed glioma listed by TCRdb under 2021. The sample's time point label is to be understood as: baseline, week 1 (first vaccination visit). The sample's treatment or condition, from its label and the paper: pre-vaccination baseline after standard-of-care therapy. The method behind the library was the immunoSEQ multiplex PCR assay. This is the immuneACCESS table as TCRdb keeps it, with only in-frame sequences that have V and J called. A part of the clones is gone; compared with another copy, unresolved V genes explain less than half, and the rest is unexplained. Within this sample are 50,000 or so clones, with approximately 78% of them counted one time only. Of the sample, about 19% falls within the top ten clones. The sample consisted of PBMCs, taken from a glioma patient treated with radiotherapy, temozolomide or both. Source of these receptors: a man younger than 35 with glioma.

V and J are TRBV6-6 and TRBJ2-7, with D unresolved. The CDR3 is made up of 12 amino acids. V was trimmed by 5 bases and J by 1 base, leaving 6 bases between them. The V gene's germline CDR1 is MNHNY and CDR2 SVGAGI (reference sequence). As DNA, the CDR3 is TGTGCCAGCAGTGACTTTTCCTACGAGCAGTACTTC. Amino acid sequence: CASSDFSYEQYF.

The genes are TRBV4-2 and TRBJ2-7; 7 nucleotides line up with TRBD2. Germline loops: CDR1 LGHNA, CDR2 YNFKEQ. J gave up 5 bases and V 1 base, and 5 bases lay outside the gene matches. This CDR3 comprises 14 residues. The CDR3, as DNA: TGTGCCAGCAGCCAAGCTGCGCGGGAGCACGAGCAGTACTTC. It translates to CASSQAAREHEQYF.

The CDR3 protein is CAWSVGGLVSRGKGSGNTIYF. DNA for the CDR3: TGTGCCTGGAGTGTAGGGGGCTTGGTCTCACGGGGAAAGGGCTCTGGAAACACCATATATTTT. The chain has TRBV30 and TRBJ1-3; TRBD1 agrees at 7 bases. Germline values: CDR1 GTSNPN, CDR2 SVGIG (reference sequence). V lost 0 bases to trimming and J lost 0 bases; unmatched junction nucleotides: 20. CDR3 size: 21 residues.

This chain joins TRBV7-8 and TRBJ1-2; TRBD1 matches at 8 bases. V was pared by 7 bases and J by 8 bases, with 18 bases of the junction left unmatched. Germline lookup yields CDR1 SGHVS and CDR2 FQNEAQ. The CDR3 has 16 amino acids. The CDR3 loop is CASTHRGLAVGLGYTF. For the CDR3, the DNA is TGTGCCAGCACCCACAGGGGGTTGGCAGTTGGTTTAGGCTACACCTTC.

The chain recombines TRBV2 with TRBJ1-1; TRBD1 agrees at 9 bases. Looked up from germline, CDR1 is SNHLY and CDR2 is FYNNEI. V lost 6 bases, J lost 6 bases, and 5 bases stayed unmatched. The CDR3 covers 13 residues. The chain's CDR3 is CASSLTGGSEAFF. In DNA, the CDR3 is TGTGCCAGCAGCCTAACAGGGGGCTCTGAAGCTTTCTTT.

The rearrangement links TRBV6-5 to TRBJ1-2; 9 bases match TRBD1. Trimming at V came to 7 bases and at J to 7 bases, leaving 13 bases not matched to a gene. The CDR3 runs 15 residues. In germline, CDR1 is MNHEY, CDR2 SVGAGI. CDR3 in amino acids: CASTPARTGAGGYTF. CDR3 DNA: TGTGCCAGCACCCCGGCCCGGACAGGGGCGGGTGGCTACACCTTC.

V usage is TRBV7-8 and J usage is TRBJ2-7; 10 bases match TRBD1. After removal of 5 bases from V and 5 bases from J, the junction contained 6 bases not matched to a gene. Germline values: CDR1 SGHVS, CDR2 FQNEAQ. This CDR3 spans 14 amino acids. The CDR3 DNA reads TGTGCCAGCAGCGCCCCGACAGGGGGCAACGAGCAGTACTTC. The encoded protein is CASSAPTGGNEQYF. The whole variable domain, remainder taken from reference TRBV7-8 and TRBJ2-7, is GAGVSQSPRYKVAKRGQDVALRCDPISGHVSLFWYQQALGQGPEFLTYFQNEAQLDKSGLPSDRFFAERPEGSVSTLKIQRTQQEDSAVYLCASSAPTGGNEQYFGPGTRLTVT.

The V call is TRBV9, the J call TRBJ1-1; TRBD1 matches at 7 bases. V trimming: 3 bases; J trimming: 1 base; junction bases outside the gene matches: 6. In germline, CDR1 is SGDLS, CDR2 YYNGEE. The CDR3 has 15 residues. The chain's CDR3 is CASSGTGGPNTEAFF. The CDR3 DNA reads TGTGCCAGCAGCGGGACAGGTGGTCCGAACACTGAAGCTTTCTTT.